One TCR beta chain is described in this entry. Together with a sample-barcoded 5' primer, a J-beta primer mix was included in a second PCR lasting roughly 6 to 12 cycles. TCRdb fed the 5' RACE reads into MiXCR, producing one record per CDR3 protein. The table includes nearly 800,000 distinct CDR3 sequences, around 50% detected once. This entry belongs to a study of blood T cells in healthy people across ages. V shed 4 bases and J 1 base; nucleotides not matched to a gene: 8. Germline assignment: CDR1 MNHEY and CDR2 SVGAGI. The CDR3 contains 18 residues. Sample: blood. The V and J genes are TRBV6-5 and TRBJ2-3; TRBD2 matches at 13 bases. The receptor was derived from a man aged 35-49 years in good health. This chain's CDR3 is CASSSTFGLAGGTDTQYF. The CDR3 nucleotides read TGTGCCAGCAGTTCCACCTTTGGACTAGCGGGAGGCACAGATACGCAGTATTTT.